Below, one T cell receptor beta chain is given with its context. The antigen it binds to is not known. Base-call qualities are not available, and no considerably larger clone is one nucleotide away. The CDR3 regions of human TCRbeta chains were subjected to immunosequencing. As for the authors' bioinformatics: Repertoire TCRs were checked for matches against a reference library of SARS-CoV-2-specific TCRs that had been generated using the MIRA antigen-specificity platform. Breadth meant the fraction of unique TCRs that were SARS-CoV-2-associated, whereas depth meant the fraction of total T cells that were SARS-CoV-2-associated. Using the MIRA data, each spike-specific TCR was mapped to the spike region that the TCR reacts to and placed in a CD4 or CD8 class. Log10-transformed breadth and depth values were compared by one-way ANOVA with Sidak's multiple comparisons tests. TCRdb mirrors the immuneACCESS table, restricted to in-frame sequences. Some clones are absent from its copies; in checked studies, under half trace to an unresolved V gene, and the reason for the others is unknown. The D gene and trimming were derived from the DNA, and the V and J assignments and clone size from that table. This sample has some 180,000 clones in its table, and around 92% of those were observed once. Approximately 1.3% of the sample is in the top ten clones.

The sample is drawn from a study of T cell responses to AZD1222 COVID-19 vaccine (dated by TCRdb to the early 2020s). About the investigation overall: AZD1222 recipients whose second dose came at about 4 weeks and those whose second dose came at about 12 weeks were combined into one group, since spike-specific TCR depth and breadth did not differ between the two schedules. Enrollment into the trials was organized by age into subgroups of 18-55, 56-69 and 70-plus years, and those subgroups contained about 160, 30 and 59 TCR-sequenced participants, respectively. A total of around 240 trial participants underwent TCR sequencing, of whom some 210 received two doses of AZD1222 and some 25 received two doses of the MenACWY control vaccine. On the study overall, not on this receptor specifically: Because no samples from the day 14 peak response were available, repertoires could be characterized only after the peak T cell response. Participants were mostly white British and included more females than males, and it was suggested by the authors that clonal diversity may have been underestimated. Reportedly, almost half of the unique spike-specific TCRs recognized epitopes lying outside the regions that are mutated in the B.1.351 and B.1.1.7 variants. The vaccine-associated CD4 TCRs covered the entire spike protein, and the dominant responses fell in regions 160-218 and 743-854. Only five or six AZD1222 recipients were SARS-CoV-2 seropositive at baseline, limiting conclusions about previously exposed vaccinees. After two AZD1222 doses, spike-specific TCR breadth and depth were significantly higher than at day 0 and than in MenACWY recipients. In the small 56-69-year group, the increase in depth fell short of significance, most likely because of low power.

The CDR3 spans 15 residues, from the cysteine through the phenylalanine. The entry retains the CDR3 DNA only, 45 bases that are in frame from base 1. The germline V gene supplies CDR1 SGHDN and CDR2 FVKESK. Here V drops 4 bases and J drops 6 bases, and the junction holds 6 bases not matched to any gene. This specimen's time point label, interpreted: baseline before first vaccination. The vaccinee samples were drawn from two UK trials, COV001 and COV002, one of which was a single-blind randomized controlled phase 2/3 trial testing AZD1222 (ChAdOx1 nCoV-19) in healthy adults. For TCRbeta chain sequencing, PBMC samples from trial participants were taken at day 0 and at day 28 after the second dose.

Material: peripheral blood, obtained on day 0 of AZD1222 vaccination. This receptor chain uses TRBV14 and TRBJ1-6, with 7 junctional bases fitting TRBD1. The clonotype was recovered from an adult in good health. The sequenced DNA is TGTGCCAGCAGCCTTATGACAGGGCCTAATTCACCCCTCCACTTT. Its protein is CASSLMTGPNSPLHF.